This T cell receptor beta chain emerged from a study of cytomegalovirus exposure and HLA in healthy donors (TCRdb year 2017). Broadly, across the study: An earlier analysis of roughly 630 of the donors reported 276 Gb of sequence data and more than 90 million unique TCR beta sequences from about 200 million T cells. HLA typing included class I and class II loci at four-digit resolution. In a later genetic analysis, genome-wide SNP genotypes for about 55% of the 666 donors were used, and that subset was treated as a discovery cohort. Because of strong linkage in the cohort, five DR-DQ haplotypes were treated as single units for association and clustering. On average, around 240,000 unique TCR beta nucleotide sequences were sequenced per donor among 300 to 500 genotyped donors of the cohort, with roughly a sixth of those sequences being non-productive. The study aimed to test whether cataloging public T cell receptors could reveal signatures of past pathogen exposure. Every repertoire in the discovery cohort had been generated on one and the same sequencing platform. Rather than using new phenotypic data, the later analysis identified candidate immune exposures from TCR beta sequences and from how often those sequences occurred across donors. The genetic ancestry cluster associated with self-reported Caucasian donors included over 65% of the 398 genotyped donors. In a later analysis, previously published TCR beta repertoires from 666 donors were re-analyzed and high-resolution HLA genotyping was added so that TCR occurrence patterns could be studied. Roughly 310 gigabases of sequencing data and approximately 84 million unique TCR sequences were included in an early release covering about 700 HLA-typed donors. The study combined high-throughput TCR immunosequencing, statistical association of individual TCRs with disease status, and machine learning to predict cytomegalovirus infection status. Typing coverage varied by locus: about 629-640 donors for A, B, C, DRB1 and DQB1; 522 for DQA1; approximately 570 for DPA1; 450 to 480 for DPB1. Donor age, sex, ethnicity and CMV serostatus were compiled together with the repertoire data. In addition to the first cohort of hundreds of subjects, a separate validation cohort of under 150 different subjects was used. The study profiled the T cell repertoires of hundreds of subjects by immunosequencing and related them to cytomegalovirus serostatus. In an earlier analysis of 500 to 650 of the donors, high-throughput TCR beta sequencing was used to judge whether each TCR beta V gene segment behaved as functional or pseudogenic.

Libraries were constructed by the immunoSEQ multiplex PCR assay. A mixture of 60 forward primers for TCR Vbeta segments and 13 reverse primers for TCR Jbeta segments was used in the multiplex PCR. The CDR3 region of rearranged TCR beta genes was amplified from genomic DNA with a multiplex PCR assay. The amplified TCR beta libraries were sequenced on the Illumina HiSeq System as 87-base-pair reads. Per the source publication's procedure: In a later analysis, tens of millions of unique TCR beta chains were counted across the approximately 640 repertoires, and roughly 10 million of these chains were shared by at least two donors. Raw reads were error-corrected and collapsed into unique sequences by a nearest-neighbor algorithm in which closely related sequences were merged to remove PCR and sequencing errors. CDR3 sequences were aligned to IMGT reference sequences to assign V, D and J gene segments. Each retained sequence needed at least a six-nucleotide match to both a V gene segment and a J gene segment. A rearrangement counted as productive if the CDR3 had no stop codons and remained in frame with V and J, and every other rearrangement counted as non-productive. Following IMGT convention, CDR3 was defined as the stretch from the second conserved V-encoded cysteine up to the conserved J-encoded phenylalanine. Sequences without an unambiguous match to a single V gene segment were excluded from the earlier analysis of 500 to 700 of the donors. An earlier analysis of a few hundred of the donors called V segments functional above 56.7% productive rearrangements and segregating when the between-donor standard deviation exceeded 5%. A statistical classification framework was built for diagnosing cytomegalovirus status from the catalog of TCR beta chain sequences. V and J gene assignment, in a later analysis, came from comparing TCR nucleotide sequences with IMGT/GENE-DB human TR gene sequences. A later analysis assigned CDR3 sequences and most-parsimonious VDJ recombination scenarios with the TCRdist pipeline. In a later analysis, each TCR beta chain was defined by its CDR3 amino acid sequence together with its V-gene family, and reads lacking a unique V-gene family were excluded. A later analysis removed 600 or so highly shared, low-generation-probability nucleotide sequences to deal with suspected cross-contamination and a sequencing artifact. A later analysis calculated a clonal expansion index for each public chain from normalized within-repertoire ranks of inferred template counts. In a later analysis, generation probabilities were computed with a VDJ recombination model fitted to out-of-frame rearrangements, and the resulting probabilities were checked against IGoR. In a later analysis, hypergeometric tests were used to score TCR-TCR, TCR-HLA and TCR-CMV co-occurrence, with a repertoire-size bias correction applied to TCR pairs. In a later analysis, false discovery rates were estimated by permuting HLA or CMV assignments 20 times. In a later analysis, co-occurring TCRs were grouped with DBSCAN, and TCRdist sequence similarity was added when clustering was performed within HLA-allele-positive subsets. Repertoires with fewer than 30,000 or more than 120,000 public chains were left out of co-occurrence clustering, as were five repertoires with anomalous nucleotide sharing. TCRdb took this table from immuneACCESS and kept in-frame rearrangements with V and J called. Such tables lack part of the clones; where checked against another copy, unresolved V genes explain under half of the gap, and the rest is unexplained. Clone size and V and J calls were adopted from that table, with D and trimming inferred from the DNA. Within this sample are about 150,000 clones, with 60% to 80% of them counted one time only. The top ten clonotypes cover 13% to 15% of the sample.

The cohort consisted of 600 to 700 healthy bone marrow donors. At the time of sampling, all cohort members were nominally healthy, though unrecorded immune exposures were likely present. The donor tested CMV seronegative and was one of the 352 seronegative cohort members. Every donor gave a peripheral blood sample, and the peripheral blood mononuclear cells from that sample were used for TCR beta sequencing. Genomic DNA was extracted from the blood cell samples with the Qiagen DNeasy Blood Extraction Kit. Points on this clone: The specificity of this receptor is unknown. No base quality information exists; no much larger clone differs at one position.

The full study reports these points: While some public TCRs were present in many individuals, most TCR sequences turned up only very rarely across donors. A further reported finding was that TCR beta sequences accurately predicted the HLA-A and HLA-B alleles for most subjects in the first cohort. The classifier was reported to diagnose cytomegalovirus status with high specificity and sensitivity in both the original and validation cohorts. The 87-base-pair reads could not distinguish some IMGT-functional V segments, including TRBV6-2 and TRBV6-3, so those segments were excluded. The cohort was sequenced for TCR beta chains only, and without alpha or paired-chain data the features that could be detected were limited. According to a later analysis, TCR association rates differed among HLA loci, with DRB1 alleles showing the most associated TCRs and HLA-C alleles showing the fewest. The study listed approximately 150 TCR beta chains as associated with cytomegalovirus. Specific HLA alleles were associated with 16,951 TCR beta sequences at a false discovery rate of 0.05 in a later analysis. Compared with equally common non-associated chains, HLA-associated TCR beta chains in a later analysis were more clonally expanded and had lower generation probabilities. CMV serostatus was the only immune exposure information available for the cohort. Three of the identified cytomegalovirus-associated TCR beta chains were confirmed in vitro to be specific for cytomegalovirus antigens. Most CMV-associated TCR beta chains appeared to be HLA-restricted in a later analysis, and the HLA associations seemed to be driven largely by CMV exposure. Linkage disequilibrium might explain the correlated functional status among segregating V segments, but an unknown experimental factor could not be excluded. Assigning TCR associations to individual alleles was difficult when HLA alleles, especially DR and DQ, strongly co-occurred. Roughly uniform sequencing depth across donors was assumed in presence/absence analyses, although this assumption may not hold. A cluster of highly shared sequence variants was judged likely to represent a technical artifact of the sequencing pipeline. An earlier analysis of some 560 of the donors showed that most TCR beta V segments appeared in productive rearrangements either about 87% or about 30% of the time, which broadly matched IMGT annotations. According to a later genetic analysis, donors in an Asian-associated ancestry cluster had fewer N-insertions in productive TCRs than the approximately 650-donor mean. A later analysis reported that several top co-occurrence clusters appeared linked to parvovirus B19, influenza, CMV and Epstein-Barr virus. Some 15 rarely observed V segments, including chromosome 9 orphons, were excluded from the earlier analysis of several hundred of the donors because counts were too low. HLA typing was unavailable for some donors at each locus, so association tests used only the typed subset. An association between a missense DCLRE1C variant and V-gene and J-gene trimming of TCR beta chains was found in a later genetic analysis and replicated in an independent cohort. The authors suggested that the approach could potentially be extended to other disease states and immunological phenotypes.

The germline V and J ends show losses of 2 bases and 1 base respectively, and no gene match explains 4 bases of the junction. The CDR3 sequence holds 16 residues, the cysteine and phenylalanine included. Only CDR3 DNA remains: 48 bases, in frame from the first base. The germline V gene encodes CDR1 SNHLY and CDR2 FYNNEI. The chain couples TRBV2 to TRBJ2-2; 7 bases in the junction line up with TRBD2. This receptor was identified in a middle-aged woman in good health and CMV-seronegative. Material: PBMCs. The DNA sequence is TGTGCCAGCAGTGAACTTGGGAGGGAGAACACCGGGGAGCTGTTTTTT. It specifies CASSELGRENTGELFF.